This T cell receptor (beta chain) derives from a study of cytomegalovirus exposure and HLA in healthy donors. With 60 Vbeta and 13 Jbeta primers, the PCR was carried out. Some clones are missing from TCRdb's copy, which holds only in-frame ones; the method was immunoSEQ multiplex PCR. The sample shows about 190,000 clones, around 77% of them seen only once. V dropped 0 bases and J dropped 9; count of bases not matched to a gene: 5. The CDR3 is 15 amino acids. Per germline, CDR1 SGDLS and CDR2 YYNGEE. The chain employs TRBV9 and TRBJ2-1; 11 positions agree with TRBD2. The sample was PBMCs. The clonotype originates from a woman between 18 and 29 years old in good health and CMV-seronegative. The CDR3 region is CASSVVVAGGTEQFF. The CDR3 DNA is TGTGCCAGCAGCGTAGTTGTAGCGGGGGGGACTGAGCAGTTCTTC.